This T cell receptor beta chain was recorded in a study of T cell responses to AZD1222 COVID-19 vaccine. Study observations and caveats: Recipients of two AZD1222 doses showed rising Spike-specific TCR breadth and depth.

To note about this clone: Its target is unknown.

The CDR3 contains 16 residues. V shed 3 bases, J shed 8 bases, and the junction held 11 bases outside the gene matches. CDR1 KGHDR and CDR2 SFDVKD come from the germline V gene. Assay: immunoSEQ multiplex PCR; the TCRdb copy retains only in-frame clones and omits some. The sample consists of 150,000 to 200,000 clones, approximately 95% of them appearing once. Material: peripheral blood, obtained 28 days after the second dose of the MenACWY control vaccine. The source is an adult who received the MenACWY meningococcal vaccine as a control. The chain is built from TRBV24-1 and TRBJ2-1, with TRBD2 matching over 8 bases. The CDR3 coding sequence is TGTGCCACCAGTGATCCGGGGGGGCCGGTCCCCTATGAGCAGTTCTTC. It is translated as CATSDPGGPVPYEQFF.